The present T cell receptor (beta chain) was sequenced within a study of T cells after yellow fever vaccination. TCRdb itself ran the 5' RACE reads through MiXCR, one entry per CDR3 protein. This sample yields approximately 550,000 distinct CDR3 sequences, of which about 14% are seen a single time; over 11% belongs to the top ten. The CDR3 covers 16 residues. CDR1 and CDR2 (germline): SGHVS, FQNEAQ. V was trimmed by 4 bases and J by 0 bases, leaving 13 bases between them. The source was PBMCs, collected on the day of the yellow fever booster vaccination. The TCR sequence derives from a man aged 25-45 years who received the YFV17D yellow fever vaccine. The chain recombines TRBV7-8 with TRBJ2-1, with D perhaps matching TRBD1 (6 bases). The CDR3 sequence is CASSYQMTGSYNEQFF. The CDR3 bases are TGTGCCAGCAGCTACCAAATGACAGGCTCCTACAATGAGCAGTTCTTC. Together with reference TRBV7-8 and TRBJ2-1, the CDR3 gives the full variable domain: GAGVSQSPRYKVAKRGQDVALRCDPISGHVSLFWYQQALGQGPEFLTYFQNEAQLDKSGLPSDRFFAERPEGSVSTLKIQRTQQEDSAVYLCASSYQMTGSYNEQFFGPGTRLTVL.